This T cell receptor beta chain was obtained from a study of cytomegalovirus exposure and HLA in healthy donors. Study-wide context: The study placed roughly four fifths of its approximately 400 genotyped donors in the Caucasian-associated ancestry cluster. Study-wide findings and caveats: As a later analysis showed, several of the most significant clusters appeared to be linked to common viral pathogens. When a later analysis was performed, an Asian-associated ancestry cluster reportedly had fewer N-insertions than the approximately 690-donor mean.

The germline V gene encodes CDR1 MRHNA and CDR2 SNTAGT. The CDR3 loop spans 16 amino acids. V lost 5 bases and J lost 0; bases outside the gene matches: 2. About this clone: Its antigen remains unknown.

PCR primers comprised 60 Vbeta and 13 Jbeta primers. Source study methods: Among the unique TCR beta chains that a later analysis counted, about 84 million in all, 10 million to 14 million were shared. Clones were read by immunoSEQ multiplex PCR, and TCRdb kept only the in-frame ones, dropping some. That table furnishes V, J and clone size, whereas the DNA furnished D and trimming. The sample lists fewer than 250,000 clones; around 80% were seen once. The sample consisted of PBMCs. This receptor was taken from a girl between 2 and 10 years old in good health and CMV-seronegative. This chain connects TRBV6-4 to TRBJ2-1; TRBD2 matches at 12 bases. The CDR3 here is CASSLAGGSSYNEQFF. The CDR3, as DNA: TGTGCCAGCAGTCTAGCGGGAGGGAGCTCCTACAATGAGCAGTTCTTC.